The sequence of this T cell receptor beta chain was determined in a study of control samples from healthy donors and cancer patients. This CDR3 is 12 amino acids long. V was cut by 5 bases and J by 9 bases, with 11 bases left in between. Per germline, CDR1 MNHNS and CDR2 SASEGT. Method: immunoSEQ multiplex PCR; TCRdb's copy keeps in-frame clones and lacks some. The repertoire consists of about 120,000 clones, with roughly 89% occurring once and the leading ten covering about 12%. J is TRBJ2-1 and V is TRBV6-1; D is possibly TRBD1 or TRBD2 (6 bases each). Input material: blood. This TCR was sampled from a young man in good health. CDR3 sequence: CASSSKGGEQFF. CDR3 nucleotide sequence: TGTGCCAGCAGTTCAAAGGGGGGTGAGCAGTTCTTC.